The rows below give T cell receptor beta chains drawn from one sample of a study of T cells after yellow fever vaccination. TCRdb reanalysed the 5' RACE reads using MiXCR and keeps one entry per CDR3 protein. The sample shows roughly 50,000 distinct CDR3 sequences, roughly 7.4% of them seen only once. The sample was CD8+ T cells sorted from PBMCs, taken roughly 14 days after the first yellow fever vaccination. These receptors all come from a man aged 18 to 29 who received the YFV17D yellow fever vaccine. The CDR3 runs from the conserved cysteine through the conserved F or W. A D gene is named only where the DNA matches it firmly. The listing skips clone size in some rows; elsewhere it reads once, few, many or a size class.

j_call d_call v_call clone_size cdr3_nt cdr3_aa
TRBJ1-1 . TRBV5-1 many TGCGCCAGCAGCGCATCCGGGTTTGAAGCTTTCTTT CASSASGFEAFF
TRBJ1-3 . TRBV4-2 many TGTGCCAGCAGCCAAGGACGGAATGGAAACACCATATATTTT CASSQGRNGNTIYF
TRBJ2-3 TRBD2 TRBV28 many TGTGCCAGCAGAGGAAGCGGGAGAGAATGGGGGACAGATACGCAGTATTTT CASRGSGREWGTDTQYF
TRBJ1-6 TRBD1 TRBV9 medium-sized TGTGCCAGCAGCTCCCGGGACAGGTTAAATTCACCCCTCCACTTT CASSSRDRLNSPLHF
TRBJ2-3 . TRBV6-5 many TGTGCCAGCAGTTACCTTCGACCGGCAGGGGCAGATACGCAGTATTTT CASSYLRPAGADTQYF
TRBJ2-1 . TRBV6-2/TRBV6-3 many TGTGCCAGCAGCCCTACATACAATGAGCAGTTCTTC CASSPTYNEQFF
TRBJ2-7 . TRBV29-1 many TGCAGCGTTGGAGCGGCAGTTTACCACGAGCAGTACTTC CSVGAAVYHEQYF
TRBJ1-2 TRBD1 TRBV4-1 few TGCGCCAGCAGCCTGGGACAGGGAAAAACAGTCGACTATGGCTACACCTTC CASSLGQGKTVDYGYTF
TRBJ2-7 . TRBV7-9 many TGTGCCAGCAGAGGACGCTCCTACGAGCAGTACTTC CASRGRSYEQYF
TRBJ2-2 . TRBV6-5 few TGTGCCAGCAGTTACTCGGTTGGCCGATCCGGGGAGCTGTTTTTT CASSYSVGRSGELFF
TRBJ2-5 . TRBV5-4 . TGTGCCAGCAGCTTACTGACAGACCAAGAGACCCAGTACTTC CASSLLTDQETQYF
TRBJ1-4 . TRBV15 few TGTGCCACCAGCAGAGATCTTCGGCTAGCAACTAATGAAAAACTGTTTTTT CATSRDLRLATNEKLFF
TRBJ2-1 . TRBV7-9 many TGTGCCAGCAGCTCCAGACGAGGCACGACGAAGAACAATGAGCAGTTCTTC CASSSRRGTTKNNEQFF
TRBJ2-7 TRBD2 TRBV4-3 many TGCGCCAGCAGCCAGCGGGGGGACTCCTCCTACGAGCAGTACTTC CASSQRGDSSYEQYF
TRBJ1-1 . TRBV7-6 many TGTGCCAGCTCAGGGCAGAACACTGAAGCTTTCTTT CASSGQNTEAFF
TRBJ2-7 . TRBV18 many TGTGCCAGCTCACCTTTGAGGGACCGATTCTCCTACGAGCAGTACTTC CASSPLRDRFSYEQYF
TRBJ2-1 . TRBV15 many TGTGCCACCAGCTCCCGGTGGGGACTGGACTTCGGTGAGCAGTTCTTC CATSSRWGLDFGEQFF
TRBJ1-1 . TRBV29-1 many TGCAGCGTTAGCAGGGGAGATCGGAACACTGAAGCTTTCTTT CSVSRGDRNTEAFF
TRBJ2-4 . TRBV12-3/TRBV12-4 many TGTGCCAGCAGTGCCCCGGTGGAGAACATTCAGTACTTC CASSAPVENIQYF
TRBJ2-5 . TRBV6-5 many TGTGCCAGCGGGACGTCTGAAGAGACCCAGTACTTC CASGTSEETQYF
TRBJ2-1 TRBD2 TRBV4-3 . TGCGCCAGCAGCCAAGCCTTACTAAAACTAGCGGGTTCCTACAATGAGCAGTTCTTC CASSQALLKLAGSYNEQFF
TRBJ2-2 TRBD1 TRBV6-5 many TGTGCCAGCAGTTACGGACAGGCGAACACCGGGGAGCTGTTTTTT CASSYGQANTGELFF
TRBJ1-5 . TRBV6-2/TRBV6-3 many TGTGCCAGCAGTTTTACCGGGAGGCCAGATCAGCCCCAGCATTTT CASSFTGRPDQPQHF
TRBJ2-5 . TRBV29-1 many TGCAGCGTTGATGGGGAGACCCAGTACTTC CSVDGETQYF
TRBJ2-5 . TRBV5-6 many TGTGCCAGCAGCTCAGACATTGGGGATATCGCAGAGACCCAGTACTTC CASSSDIGDIAETQYF
TRBJ1-1 . TRBV25-1 many TGTGCCAGCAGTGACTACACTGAAGCTTTCTTT CASSDYTEAFF
TRBJ2-1 . TRBV7-9 many TGTGCCAGCAGCTCCCCCCGCGGGGTCGGGACCTACAATGAGCAGTTCTTC CASSSPRGVGTYNEQFF
TRBJ2-7 . TRBV5-5 many TGTGCCAGCAGCTCTTGGGGGGACTCCACCTACGAGCAGTACTTC CASSSWGDSTYEQYF
TRBJ2-2 TRBD2 TRBV12-3/TRBV12-4 many TGTGCCAGCAGTTTAGGGATAGCGGGGACCGGGGAGCTGTTTTTT CASSLGIAGTGELFF
TRBJ2-7 . TRBV5-1 . TGCGCCAGCAGGGAGACAGGATCCGAGCAGTACTTC CASRETGSEQYF
TRBJ2-1 . TRBV6-5 many TGTGCCAGCAGTTACGGAGTGACAGGCCCCAATGAGCAGTTCTTC CASSYGVTGPNEQFF
TRBJ1-1 TRBD1 TRBV5-6 many TGTGCCAGCAGTCTGGGAGGGGGCCGAAACACTGAAGCTTTCTTT CASSLGGGRNTEAFF
TRBJ1-2 . TRBV19 many TGTGCCAGTAGTAGGATGGGCCCTACGCCCAACTATGGCTACACCTTC CASSRMGPTPNYGYTF
TRBJ2-3 TRBD2 TRBV12-3/TRBV12-4 many TGTGCCAGCAGTTTGGTAGCGGGGGACACAGATACGCAGTATTTT CASSLVAGDTDTQYF
TRBJ2-7 TRBD1 TRBV20-1 many TGCAGTGCACCGGACAGGGGGTCTTTGGAGCAGTACTTC CSAPDRGSLEQYF
TRBJ1-6 . TRBV7-8 once TGTGCCAGCAGCTCCCTCAATGGCCCCCTCCACTTT CASSSLNGPLHF
TRBJ2-3 TRBD2 TRBV7-8 many TGTGCCAGCAGCTTTAGCGGGGGGGCCTTAGATACGCAGTATTTT CASSFSGGALDTQYF
TRBJ2-7 . TRBV29-1 many TGCAGCGTTGAAATCGAATTAAGGAGTGGGCAGTACTTC CSVEIELRSGQYF
TRBJ2-7 . TRBV12-3/TRBV12-4 many TGTGCCAGCAGTTTACAGGGATCCTACGAGCAGTACTTC CASSLQGSYEQYF
TRBJ2-1 TRBD2 TRBV7-6 many TGTGCCAGCAGCCCCGGAGTAGCGGGGGGGCGAGGCTACAATGAGCAGTTCTTC CASSPGVAGGRGYNEQFF
TRBJ1-6 . TRBV3-1 many TGTGCCAGCAGCCAAACAGGGTTATTATCACCCCTCCACTTT CASSQTGLLSPLHF
TRBJ2-1 TRBD2 TRBV5-1 many TGCGCCAGCAGCTTGGCGGGGGGGCCCGAGTTCTTC CASSLAGGPEFF
TRBJ2-7 . TRBV5-4 . TGTGCCAGCAGCCCGGGACCGATCTACGAGCAGTACTTC CASSPGPIYEQYF
TRBJ2-5 . TRBV11-3 . TGTGCCAGCAGCTTATCCCGGGACCACCAAGAGACCCAGTACTTC CASSLSRDHQETQYF
TRBJ1-3 . TRBV12-3/TRBV12-4 many TGTGCCAGCAGTTTAACTGGAAACACCATATATTTT CASSLTGNTIYF
TRBJ2-5 TRBD2 TRBV12-3/TRBV12-4 many TGTGCCAGCAGTTCCGCCGGGGGGGGTCGGGCCCAGTACTTC CASSSAGGGRAQYF
TRBJ1-5 . TRBV6-1 many TGTGCCAGCAGTGAAAATGCAGGGAAGCAGCCCCAGCATTTT CASSENAGKQPQHF
TRBJ2-5 . TRBV6-1 many TGTGCCAGCAGATCAGGGTACGGAGAGACCCAGTACTTC CASRSGYGETQYF
TRBJ2-1 TRBD2 TRBV9 many TGTGCCAGCAGCGTAGGTGGGGGGGACCCACTATACAATGAGCAGTTCTTC CASSVGGGDPLYNEQFF
TRBJ2-7 TRBD1 TRBV7-8 few TGTGCCATGAGCCCCGGGACAGGGGGCTACGAGCAGTACTTC CAMSPGTGGYEQYF
TRBJ2-1 TRBD1 TRBV9 many TGTGCCAGCAGCGGGGGACAGGGCTACAATGAGCAGTTCTTC CASSGGQGYNEQFF
TRBJ1-2 . TRBV9 few TGTGCCAGCAGCGTACCGAATGGCTACACCTTC CASSVPNGYTF
TRBJ2-5 . TRBV27 many TGTGCCAGCAGTTCATACAGCTACCAAGAGACCCAGTACTTC CASSSYSYQETQYF
TRBJ2-5 . TRBV7-9 many TGTGCCAGCATCACGGACAGATTACAAGAGACCCAGTACTTC CASITDRLQETQYF
TRBJ1-1 . TRBV29-1 many TGCAGCACTTCGGGAGACGAAGCTTTCTTT CSTSGDEAFF
TRBJ2-1 . TRBV6-2/TRBV6-3 many TGTGCCAGCAGTTCCCCATTTGGGGGCTCGGGAAATGAGCAGTTCTTC CASSSPFGGSGNEQFF
TRBJ2-7 . TRBV5-1 many TGCGCCAGCAGCCCAGAGGAGGGTAGATTCTACGAGCAGTACTTC CASSPEEGRFYEQYF